The 24 T cell receptor beta chains in this list originate from one sample, sequenced in a study of blood T cells in healthy people across ages. Primers used in a second PCR of about 6 to 11 cycles were a sample-barcoded 5' primer and a J-beta primer mix. Via MiXCR, TCRdb re-called the 5' RACE reads, giving one row per CDR3 protein. In the table there are 790,000 or so distinct CDR3 sequences, around half of which are singletons. Sequencing input: blood. The origin of the receptors is an elderly man in good health.

The V gene is TRBV16, the J gene TRBJ1-5, with D unresolved. In germline, CDR1 is KGHSY, CDR2 FQNENV. The CDR3 has 14 residues. V shed 2 bases and J shed 4 bases, with 9 bases lying between them. The DNA for the CDR3 is TGTGCCAGCAGCCAAAACGGGAGAAATCAGCCCCAGCATTTT. This translates into CASSQNGRNQPQHF.

A note on this clonotype: The junction departs from germline at one end; a sequencing error may be responsible. CDR3 sequence reads: CASSQGSGGGTEAFF. The CDR3 DNA follows: TGTGCTAGCAGTCAAGGGAGTGGGGGCGGGACTGAAGCTTTCTTT. The V call is TRBV6-1, the J call TRBJ1-1; the D gene is possibly TRBD1 (6 bases). This CDR3 contains 15 residues. Looked up from germline, CDR1 is MNHNS and CDR2 is SASEGT.

This chain uses TRBV7-9 with TRBJ1-6, with no clear D. V lost 5 bases and J 6 bases, leaving 14 bases between the germline ends. The CDR3 length is 15 residues. CDR1 SEHNR and CDR2 FQNEAQ come from the germline V gene (reference sequence). CDR3 sequence: CASSNPEQINSPLHF. The CDR3 region has the DNA TGTGCCAGCAGCAACCCGGAACAGATTAATTCACCCCTCCACTTT. Full variable domain (remainder filled in from reference TRBV7-9 and TRBJ1-6): DTGVSQNPRHKITKRGQNVTFRCDPISEHNRLYWYRQTLGQGPEFLTYFQNEAQLEKSRLLSDRFSAERPKGSFSTLEIQRTEQGDSAMYLCASSNPEQINSPLHFGNGTRLTVT.

The V gene is TRBV28, the J gene TRBJ2-1, with a tentative D call TRBD2 (5 bases). CDR3 size: 15 residues. CDR1 is MDHEN, CDR2 SYDVKM, per germline. V was pared by 6 bases and J by 0 bases, with 12 bases between. The CDR3 bases are TGTGCCAGCAGGGGAGCTACTTCCTCCTACAATGAGCAGTTCTTC. As protein: CASRGATSSYNEQFF.

The rearrangement joins TRBV21-1 to TRBJ1-6. TRBV21-1 is an annotated pseudogene. The CDR3 has 15 residues. For the CDR3, the DNA is TGTGCCACCGATCAGGCTGTTTCCTATAATTCACCCCTCCACTTT. Its protein product is CATDQAVSYNSPLHF.

This clonotype was counted only a few times. The DNA of the CDR3 is TGTGCCAGCAGACTTACAGGACACCCTGGGGCCAACGTCCTGACTTTC. Protein: CASRLTGHPGANVLTF. V and J are TRBV27 and TRBJ2-6; tentatively, D is TRBD1 (5 bases). Germline V CDR1 and CDR2: MNHEY, SMNVEV (reference sequence). CDR3 size: 16 residues. V was shortened by 6 bases and J by 2 bases, with 14 bases between the two germline ends. The entire variable domain, with the rest obtained from reference TRBV27 and TRBJ2-6, is as follows: EAQVTQNPRYLITVTGKKLTVTCSQNMNHEYMSWYRQDPGLGLRQIYYSMNVEVTDKGDVPEGYKVSRKEKRNFPLILESPSPNQTSLYFCASRLTGHPGANVLTFGAGSRLTVL.

The rearrangement uses TRBV27 and TRBJ2-1, with D possibly being TRBD1 or TRBD2 (5 bases each). The last part of the DNA fits TRBJ2-7 better; the J call may be wrong. Per germline, CDR1 MNHEY and CDR2 SMNVEV (reference sequence). The CDR3 covers 20 residues. CDR3 bases: TGTGCCAGCAGTTTAAGTGGGGGTCCCTTTGGGCGGCTCTCCTACAATGAGCAGTACTTC. Translation gives CASSLSGGPFGRLSYNEQYF.

Many counts were recorded for this clonotype. The chain joins TRBV20-1 to TRBJ2-5, with D perhaps TRBD1 or TRBD2 (5 bases each). Germline V CDR1 and CDR2: DFQATT, SNEGSKA (reference sequence). Trimming left V 3 bases short and J 2 bases short, with 10 bases between. The CDR3 has 13 amino acids. The CDR3 here is CSASPGSQETQYF. Here the CDR3 DNA reads TGCAGTGCTAGCCCAGGGAGTCAAGAGACCCAGTACTTC.

The chain is built from TRBV15 and TRBJ1-5; D call uncertain. The CDR3 sequence is 12 residues long. V gave up 0 bases and J gave up 6 bases, with 3 bases separating them. CDR1 LNHNV and CDR2 YYDKDF come from the germline V gene (reference sequence). CDR3 sequence reads: CATSRDLQPQHF. The DNA of the CDR3 is TGTGCCACCAGCAGAGATCTTCAGCCCCAGCATTTT.

The CDR3 coding sequence is TGTGCCGGGAACGGGAAGGGGGAGCAGTACTTC. It specifies CAGNGKGEQYF. The chain recombines TRBV30 with TRBJ2-5; D possibly corresponds to TRBD1 (6 bases). In germline, CDR1 is GTSNPN, CDR2 SVGIG (reference sequence). The CDR3 has 11 amino acids. With 8 bases removed from V and 11 bases from J, the gap between germline ends came to 18 bases.

Many counts were recorded for this clonotype. The rearrangement links TRBV7-2 to TRBJ2-3; 12 bases are a match to TRBD2. The CDR3 is 16 amino acids. Looked up from germline, CDR1 is SGHTA and CDR2 is FQGNSA. V gave up 3 bases and J gave up 0 bases; unmatched junction bases: 1. CDR3 sequence reads: CASSLTSGSSTDTQYF. For the CDR3, the DNA is TGTGCCAGCAGCTTGACTAGCGGGAGTAGCACAGATACGCAGTATTTT.

The CDR3, as DNA: TGTGCCAGCTCACCACGACAGGGAGATGCTAATGAAAAACTGTTTTTT. Protein: CASSPRQGDANEKLFF. This chain connects TRBV18 to TRBJ1-4; 7 positions match TRBD1. Unmatched junction bases numbered 5, after V lost 1 base and J lost 3 bases. The CDR3 is 16 amino acids. In germline, CDR1 is KGHSH, CDR2 LQKENI.

The genes are TRBV25-1 and TRBJ1-6; no reliable D call. This CDR3 has 15 amino acids. The germline CDR1 and CDR2 sequences are MGHDK and SYGVNS. V shed 3 bases and J shed 6 bases, with 12 bases lying between them. CDR3 sequence: CASSDDISSNSPLHF. CDR3 coding DNA: TGTGCCAGCAGTGATGACATCAGCTCTAATTCACCCCTCCACTTT.

V gene TRBV6-2 or TRBV6-3 combines with J gene TRBJ2-1, with TRBD2 identical over 7 bases. The CDR3 extends over 16 amino acids. Looked up from germline, CDR1 is MNHEY and CDR2 is SVGEGT. The J segment lost 5 bases and the V segment lost 7 bases, leaving 14 bases of the junction unmatched. The CDR3, as DNA: TGTGCCAGCATGGGTCTGCGGGCTAGCGGTCACAATGAGCAGTTCTTC. Translation: CASMGLRASGHNEQFF.

Points on this clonotype: Possible read error: a much larger clone is one base away. The rearrangement links TRBV7-2 to TRBJ2-1; 9 positions match TRBD2. CDR1 is SGHTA, CDR2 FQGNSA, per germline. The CDR3 sequence is 13 residues long. CDR3 bases: TGTGTCAGCAGCTTTAGCGGGAGTAGTGAGCAGTTCTTC. This gives the protein CVSSFSGSSEQFF. Full variable domain (rest looked up from reference TRBV7-2 and TRBJ2-1): GAGVSQSPSNKVTEKGKDVELRCDPISGHTALYWYRQSLGQGLEFLIYFQGNSAPDKSGLPSDRFSAERTGGSVSTLTIQRTQQEDSAVYLCVSSFSGSSEQFFGPGTRLTVL.

The rearrangement uses TRBV28 and TRBJ2-5, with TRBD1 matching over 10 bases. CDR3 length equals 15 residues. Looked up from germline, CDR1 is MDHEN and CDR2 is SYDVKM. V dropped 4 bases and J dropped 5; count of bases not matched to a gene: 7. As DNA, the CDR3 is TGTGCCAGCAGTTCGAGACAGGGGGCGGGGGAGACCCAGTACTTC. This sequence encodes CASSSRQGAGETQYF.

The V gene is TRBV29-1, the J gene TRBJ1-1; no clear D gene. Trimming left V 8 bases short and J 1 base short, with 14 bases between. CDR1 is SQVTM, CDR2 ANQGSEA, per germline. This CDR3 has 13 amino acids. The CDR3 loop reads CSFYGITNTEAFF. DNA for the CDR3: TGCAGCTTTTATGGGATAACGAACACTGAAGCTTTCTTT.

The CDR3 nucleotides read TGTGCCAGCAGTTTTGACCGGGGACAGTTATATGGCTACACCTTC. This translates into CASSFDRGQLYGYTF. The chain combines TRBV12-3 or TRBV12-4 with TRBJ1-2; 7 bases line up with TRBD1. CDR3 length equals 15 residues. The V segment lost 3 bases and the J segment 5 bases; nucleotides outside the gene matches: 9.

This clonotype was recorded a few times. The chain is built from TRBV7-9 and TRBJ2-7; unclear D gene. Trimming stripped 1 base from V and 5 bases from J, with 9 bases between. The CDR3 consists of 13 residues. In germline, CDR1 is SEHNR, CDR2 FQNEAQ (reference sequence). Written as DNA, the CDR3 is TGTGCCAGCAGCTTAGGTTGGCAGGACGAGCAGTACTTC. It codes for CASSLGWQDEQYF.

The gene calls are TRBV7-3 and TRBJ1-1, with 8 bases identical to TRBD1. This CDR3 comprises 13 residues. Germline lookup yields CDR1 SGHTA and CDR2 FQGTGA. V dropped 6 bases and J dropped 5; count of bases not matched to a gene: 5. The CDR3: CASSTGGLTEAFF. The DNA of the CDR3 is TGTGCCAGCAGTACAGGGGGTTTAACTGAAGCTTTCTTT. The variable domain in full, with the rest retrieved from reference TRBV7-3 and TRBJ1-1, is GAGVSQTPSNKVTEKGKYVELRCDPISGHTALYWYRQSLGQGPEFLIYFQGTGAADDSGLPNDRFFAVRPEGSVSTLKIQRTERGDSAVYLCASSTGGLTEAFFGQGTRLTVV.

The V call is TRBV5-6, the J call TRBJ2-7; the D is unclear. The J call may be in error: the DNA end matches TRBJ2-5 better. CDR1 SGHDT and CDR2 YYEEEE come from the germline V gene. CDR3 length: 17 residues. The CDR3 DNA reads as TGTGCCAGCAGCCAGGCCGCAGTCAGAGCTTCCTTGGAGACCCAGTACTTC. Its translation is CASSQAAVRASLETQYF.

The genes are TRBV4-2 and TRBJ2-3, with D unresolved. Germline V gene data show CDR1 as LGHNA and CDR2 as YNFKEQ. V lost 1 base, J lost 6 bases, and 5 bases lay in between. The CDR3 consists of 12 residues. The CDR3: CASSQGWDTQYF. As DNA, the CDR3 is TGTGCCAGCAGCCAAGGGTGGGATACGCAGTATTTT.

The chain carries TRBV5-1 and TRBJ2-1, with TRBD2 identical over 14 bases. The CDR3 length is 15 residues. J was trimmed by 7 bases and V by 4 bases; bases with no gene match: 4. Germline V CDR1 and CDR2: SGHRS, YFSETQ. The CDR3 reads CASSGTSGSKNEQFF. Written as DNA, the CDR3 is TGCGCCAGCAGCGGGACTAGCGGGAGTAAGAATGAGCAGTTCTTC. The whole variable domain, filled in from reference TRBV5-1 and TRBJ2-1, reads KAGVTQTPRYLIKTRGQQVTLSCSPISGHRSVSWYQQTPGQGLQFLFEYFSETQRNKGNFPGRFSGRQFSNSRSEMNVSTLELGDSALYLCASSGTSGSKNEQFFGPGTRLTVL.

The V and J genes are TRBV15 and TRBJ2-5; D may be TRBD2 (6 bases). V was pared by 3 bases and J by 5 bases, with 19 bases between. Looked up from germline, CDR1 is LNHNV and CDR2 is YYDKDF (reference sequence). The CDR3 totals 16 residues. The CDR3 here is CATSSPRVGGVETQYF. The DNA of the CDR3 is TGTGCCACCAGCAGCCCAAGGGTCGGAGGGGTTGAGACCCAGTACTTC.